A selection of T cell receptor beta chains follows, all from one sample in a study of CD8 T cells in Susac syndrome. A single record per CDR3 protein comes from TCRdb applying MiXCR to the immunoSEQ multiplex PCR reads. This table has 77,000 or so distinct CDR3 sequences, 85% to 95% appearing once. Material: CD8+ T cells from PBMCs. These TCRs come from a human donor with multiple sclerosis. Both conserved end residues are part of each CDR3. The order of the fields is D gene, J gene, clone size, V gene, CDR3 DNA, CDR3 protein. The D gene is left open where the match is weak. Expanded clones get a size class; other rows say once, few or many, or leave the size out.

-,TRBJ2-3,-,TRBV4-3,TGCGCCAGCAGCCAAGGACCCCCAGATACGCAGTATTTT,CASSQGPPDTQYF
TRBD1,TRBJ2-7,-,TRBV6-5,TGTGCCAGCAGGCCCCGGACAGGCGGGCCCTACGAGCAGTACTTC,CASRPRTGGPYEQYF
-,TRBJ1-1,-,TRBV12-3/TRBV12-4,TGTGCCAGCAGTCCCCCAGTGGCGGGTGGCACTGAAGCTTTCTTT,CASSPPVAGGTEAFF
-,TRBJ2-1,-,TRBV20-1,TGCAGTGCTAGAGATGAGGGCAGGGGTATTAGAGATGAGCAGTTCTTC,CSARDEGRGIRDEQFF
-,TRBJ1-2,once,TRBV27,TGTGCCAGCAGTTTCTCGGGCCCTAACTATGGCTACACCTTC,CASSFSGPNYGYTF
-,TRBJ2-3,-,TRBV18,TGTGCCAGCTCAACGGCGGACGGAGGACCCACAGATACGCAGTATTTT,CASSTADGGPTDTQYF
-,TRBJ2-7,-,TRBV5-1,TGCGCCAGCAGCTTGGCGGGGGGGACAGTCTACGAGCAGTACTTC,CASSLAGGTVYEQYF
-,TRBJ1-2,-,TRBV10-3,TGTGCCATCAGTGAGCCGATAGGGGGTAGAGACTATGGCTACACCTTC,CAISEPIGGRDYGYTF
-,TRBJ1-2,-,TRBV29-1,TGCAGCGTTTCGACAGAGTCCTATGGCTACACCTTC,CSVSTESYGYTF
TRBD1,TRBJ2-5,-,TRBV27,TGTGCCAGCAGTTTATGGACGGGGACAGAACAAGAGACCCAGTACTTC,CASSLWTGTEQETQYF
-,TRBJ2-2,-,TRBV6-5,TGTGCCAGCAGTTACTCGAAACGGGGGACCGGGGAGCTGTTTTTT,CASSYSKRGTGELFF
TRBD1,TRBJ1-2,-,TRBV29-1,TGCAGCGTCGTAAGAGGGCAGGGGGATGGCTACACCTTC,CSVVRGQGDGYTF
-,TRBJ1-5,-,TRBV4-1,TGCGCCAGCAGCCAAGACACAGGGTTGATTCAGCCCCAGCATTTT,CASSQDTGLIQPQHF
TRBD1,TRBJ1-5,-,TRBV9,TGTGCCAGCAGCGGGGGACAGGGTGGGCAGCCCCAGCATTTT,CASSGGQGGQPQHF
-,TRBJ2-2,-,TRBV3-1,TGTGCCAGCAGCCCCTCACGTGACACCGGGGAGCTGTTTTTT,CASSPSRDTGELFF
-,TRBJ2-1,-,TRBV20-1,TGCAGTGCCCCCTTCGGTACCCAGTTCTTC,CSAPFGTQFF
-,TRBJ1-2,-,TRBV19,TGTGCCAGTAGTACGCAGGGCCAATATGGCTACACCTTC,CASSTQGQYGYTF
-,TRBJ1-5,-,TRBV2,TGTGCCAGCAGTGAAGCCGAGGACCGGTGGCCCCAGCATTTT,CASSEAEDRWPQHF
-,TRBJ2-7,-,TRBV27,TGTGCCAGCAGTCCCCGTTGGGGCCCGTACGAGCAGTACTTC,CASSPRWGPYEQYF
TRBD1,TRBJ1-1,-,TRBV9,TGTGCCAGCAGCCCCCGGGACAGGGGAGTTGGTGAAGCTTTCTTT,CASSPRDRGVGEAFF
-,TRBJ1-2,-,TRBV6-5,TGTGCCAGCAGTTACTCTACAGTATATGGCTACACCTTC,CASSYSTVYGYTF
TRBD1,TRBJ2-1,-,TRBV19,TGTGCCAGTAGTTCATCAGGGGGCTTGAACAATGAGCAGTTCTTC,CASSSSGGLNNEQFF